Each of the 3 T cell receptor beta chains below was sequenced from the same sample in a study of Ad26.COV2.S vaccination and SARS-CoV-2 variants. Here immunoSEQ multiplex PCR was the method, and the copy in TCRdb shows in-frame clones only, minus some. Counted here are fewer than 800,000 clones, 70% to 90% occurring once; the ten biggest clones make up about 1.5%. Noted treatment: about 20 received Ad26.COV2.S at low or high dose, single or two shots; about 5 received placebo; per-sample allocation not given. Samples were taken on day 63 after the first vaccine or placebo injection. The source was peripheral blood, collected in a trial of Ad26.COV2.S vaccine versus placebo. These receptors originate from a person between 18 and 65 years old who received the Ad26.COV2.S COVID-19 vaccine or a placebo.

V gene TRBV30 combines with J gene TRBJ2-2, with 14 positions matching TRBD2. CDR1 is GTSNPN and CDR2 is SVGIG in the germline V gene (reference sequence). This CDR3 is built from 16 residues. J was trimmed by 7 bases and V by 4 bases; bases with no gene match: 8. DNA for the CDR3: TGTGCCTGGACACGGACTAGCGGGGGGCGGAGCGGGGAGCTGTTTTTT. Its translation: CAWTRTSGGRSGELFF. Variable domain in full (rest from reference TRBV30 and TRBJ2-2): SQTIHQWPATLVQPVGSPLSLECTVEGTSNPNLYWYRQAAGRGLQLLFYSVGIGQISSEVPQNLSASRPQDRQFILSSKKLLLSDSGFYLCAWTRTSGGRSGELFFGEGSRLTVL.

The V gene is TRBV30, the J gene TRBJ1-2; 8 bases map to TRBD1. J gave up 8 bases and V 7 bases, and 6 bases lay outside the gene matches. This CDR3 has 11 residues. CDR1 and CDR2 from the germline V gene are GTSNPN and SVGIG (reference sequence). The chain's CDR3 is CASDRGEGYTF. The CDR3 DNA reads TGTGCCTCCGACAGGGGAGAAGGCTACACCTTC.

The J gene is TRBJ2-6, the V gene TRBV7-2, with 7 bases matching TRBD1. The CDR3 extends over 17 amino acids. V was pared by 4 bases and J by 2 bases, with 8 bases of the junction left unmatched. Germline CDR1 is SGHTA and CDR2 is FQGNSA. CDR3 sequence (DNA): TGTGCCAGCAGCTCAAGGGGGCAGGGAACTGGGGCCAACGTCCTGACTTTC. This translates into CASSSRGQGTGANVLTF.